Given below is one T cell receptor (beta chain) in context. This specimen comes from a study of patients and donors after allogeneic stem cell transplantation. Via MiXCR, TCRdb re-called the RT-PCR reads, giving one row per CDR3 protein. The profile shows 70,000 or so distinct CDR3 sequences, around 27% of them singletons. V lost 3 bases to trimming and J lost 7 bases; unmatched junction nucleotides: 6. This CDR3 is 14 amino acids long. The germline CDR1 and CDR2 sequences are SGDLS and YYNGEE. Specimen: blood, either unsorted or a sorted T cell fraction (not recorded which). The receptor comes from a human donor who was either an allogeneic HSCT recipient or a stem cell or donor lymphocyte infusion donor (not recorded which). It is not recorded whose cells these are; they may come from a transplant donor. This chain connects TRBV9 to TRBJ2-1, with TRBD2 matching over 8 bases. CDR3 in amino acids: CASSAGTRLNEQFF. The CDR3 DNA reads TGTGCCAGCAGCGCCGGGACTAGACTGAATGAGCAGTTCTTC.